This TCR beta chain was observed in a study of technical replicates of blood from a few donors. Germline assignment: CDR1 SGHNT and CDR2 YENEEA. The length of the CDR3 is 14 residues. Trimming shortened V by 5 bases and J by 0 bases, and 8 bases separated the two germline ends. Produced via immunoSEQ multiplex PCR; TCRdb's table is partial and in-frame only. Of about 100,000 clones in the sample, 90% to 95% were seen once. The sample comprised T cells isolated from PBMCs. The receptor's source is a human donor in good health. The chain employs TRBV11-3 and TRBJ1-3; no definite D call. For the CDR3, the DNA is TGTGCCAGCAGCCTACTGAACTCTGGAAACACCATATATTTT. Amino acids: CASSLLNSGNTIYF.